This T cell receptor (beta chain) was obtained from a study of T cell repertoires in cytomegalovirus infection. MiXCR, run by TCRdb on the reads, gives a single entry per CDR3 protein. The sample has approximately 170,000 distinct CDR3 sequences; about a sixth are singletons. The table lists this clonotype with a few counts. Its antigen is as yet unknown. Germline CDR1 is SGHTA and CDR2 is FQGNSA. V gave up 3 bases and J gave up 2 bases, with 15 bases separating them. This CDR3 has 16 residues. Regarding the study as a whole: HLA-C-restricted CMV-specific TCR beta clonotypes prevailed in the ex vivo response.

Sequencing was done on a sample of CD8+ T cells from PBMCs. This chain uses TRBV7-2 with TRBJ2-3; possible D gene TRBD1, 6 bases. The sequence was collected from a human donor in good health (CMV status not recorded). Some clones in this sample may be carry-over from other donors' samples. The CDR3 DNA sequence: TGTGCCAGCAGCTTCGGCCCGTGGGGGCCCACAGATACGCAGTATTTT. This gives the protein CASSFGPWGPTDTQYF.